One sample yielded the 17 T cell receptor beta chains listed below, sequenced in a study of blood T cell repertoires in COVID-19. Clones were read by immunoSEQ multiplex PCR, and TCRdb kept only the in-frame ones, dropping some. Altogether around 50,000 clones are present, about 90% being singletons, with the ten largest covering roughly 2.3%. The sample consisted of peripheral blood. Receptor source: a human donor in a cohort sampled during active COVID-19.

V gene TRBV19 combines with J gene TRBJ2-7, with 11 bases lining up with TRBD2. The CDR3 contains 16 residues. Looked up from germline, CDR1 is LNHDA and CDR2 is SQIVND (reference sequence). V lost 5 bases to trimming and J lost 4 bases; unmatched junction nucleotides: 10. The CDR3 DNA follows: TGTGCCAGTAGTCCCGGACAGGGACTAGCGGAGTACGAGCAGTACTTC. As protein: CASSPGQGLAEYEQYF.

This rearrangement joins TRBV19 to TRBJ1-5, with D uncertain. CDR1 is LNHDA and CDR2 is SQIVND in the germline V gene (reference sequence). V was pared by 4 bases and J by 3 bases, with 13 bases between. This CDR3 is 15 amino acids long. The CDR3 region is CASSTGIRNNQPQHF. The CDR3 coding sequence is TGTGCCAGTAGTACGGGGATCCGAAACAATCAGCCCCAGCATTTT.

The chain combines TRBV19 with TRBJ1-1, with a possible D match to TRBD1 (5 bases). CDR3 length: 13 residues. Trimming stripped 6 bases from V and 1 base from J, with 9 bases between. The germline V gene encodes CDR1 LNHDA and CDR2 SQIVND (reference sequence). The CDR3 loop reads CASRGLENTEAFF. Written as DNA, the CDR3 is TGTGCCAGTAGGGGACTCGAGAACACTGAAGCTTTCTTT.

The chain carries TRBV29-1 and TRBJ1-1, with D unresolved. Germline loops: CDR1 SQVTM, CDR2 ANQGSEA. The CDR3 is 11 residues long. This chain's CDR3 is CRIDKNTEAFF. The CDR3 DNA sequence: TGCAGGATTGACAAGAACACTGAAGCTTTCTTT.

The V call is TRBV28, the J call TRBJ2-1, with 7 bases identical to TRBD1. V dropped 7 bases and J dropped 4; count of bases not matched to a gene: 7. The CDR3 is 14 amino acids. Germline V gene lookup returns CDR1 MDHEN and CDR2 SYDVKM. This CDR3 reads CASTQGQSYNEQFF. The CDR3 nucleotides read TGTGCCAGCACTCAGGGACAGTCTTACAATGAGCAGTTCTTC. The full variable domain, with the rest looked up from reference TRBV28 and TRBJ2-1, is DVKVTQSSRYLVKRTGEKVFLECVQDMDHENMFWYRQDPGLGLRLIYFSYDVKMKEKGDIPEGYSVSREKKERFSLILESASTNQTSMYLCASTQGQSYNEQFFGPGTRLTVL.

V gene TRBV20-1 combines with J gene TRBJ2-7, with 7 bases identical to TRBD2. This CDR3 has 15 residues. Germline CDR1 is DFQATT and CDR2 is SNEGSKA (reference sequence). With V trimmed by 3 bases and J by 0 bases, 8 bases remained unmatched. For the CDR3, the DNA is TGCAGTGCTAGTCTGACTAGCAGCCCCTCCTACGAGCAGTACTTC. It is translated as CSASLTSSPSYEQYF.

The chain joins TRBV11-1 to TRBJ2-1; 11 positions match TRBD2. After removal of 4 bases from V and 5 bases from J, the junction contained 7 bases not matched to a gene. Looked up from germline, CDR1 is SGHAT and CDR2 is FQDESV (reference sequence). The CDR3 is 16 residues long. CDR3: CASSYSSGRIHNEQFF. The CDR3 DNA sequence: TGTGCCAGCAGCTATTCTAGCGGGAGGATCCACAATGAGCAGTTCTTC.

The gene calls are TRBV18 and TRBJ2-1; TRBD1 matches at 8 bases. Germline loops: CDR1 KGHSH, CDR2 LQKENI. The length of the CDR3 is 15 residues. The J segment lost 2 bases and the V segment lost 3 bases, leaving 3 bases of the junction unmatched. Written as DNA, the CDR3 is TGTGCCAGCTCACCGGACAGGGTAACCTACAATGAGCAGTTCTTC. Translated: CASSPDRVTYNEQFF. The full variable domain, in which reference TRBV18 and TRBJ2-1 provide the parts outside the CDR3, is NAGVMQNPRHLVRRRGQEARLRCSPMKGHSHVYWYRQLPEEGLKFMVYLQKENIIDESGMPKERFSAEFPKEGPSILRIQQVVRGDSAAYFCASSPDRVTYNEQFFGPGTRLTVL.

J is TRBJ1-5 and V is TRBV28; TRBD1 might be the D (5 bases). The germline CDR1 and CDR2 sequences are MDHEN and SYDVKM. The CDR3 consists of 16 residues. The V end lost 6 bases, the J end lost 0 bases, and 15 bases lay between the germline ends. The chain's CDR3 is CASRDQGSYSNQPQHF. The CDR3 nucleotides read TGTGCCAGCAGGGACCAGGGAAGCTATAGCAATCAGCCCCAGCATTTT. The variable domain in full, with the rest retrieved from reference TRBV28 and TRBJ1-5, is DVKVTQSSRYLVKRTGEKVFLECVQDMDHENMFWYRQDPGLGLRLIYFSYDVKMKEKGDIPEGYSVSREKKERFSLILESASTNQTSMYLCASRDQGSYSNQPQHFGDGTRLSIL.

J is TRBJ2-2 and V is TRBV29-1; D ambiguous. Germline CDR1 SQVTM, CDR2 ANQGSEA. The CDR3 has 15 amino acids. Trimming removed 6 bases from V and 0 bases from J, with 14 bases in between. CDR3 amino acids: CSVSRQGANTGELFF. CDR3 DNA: TGCAGCGTGAGCCGACAAGGCGCGAACACCGGGGAGCTGTTTTTT.

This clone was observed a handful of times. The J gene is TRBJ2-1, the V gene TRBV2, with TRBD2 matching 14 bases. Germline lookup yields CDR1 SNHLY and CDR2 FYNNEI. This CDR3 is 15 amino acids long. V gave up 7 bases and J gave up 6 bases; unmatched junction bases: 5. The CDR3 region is CASNRLAGGRNEQFF. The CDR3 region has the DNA TGTGCCAGCAATCGACTAGCGGGAGGGCGCAATGAGCAGTTCTTC.

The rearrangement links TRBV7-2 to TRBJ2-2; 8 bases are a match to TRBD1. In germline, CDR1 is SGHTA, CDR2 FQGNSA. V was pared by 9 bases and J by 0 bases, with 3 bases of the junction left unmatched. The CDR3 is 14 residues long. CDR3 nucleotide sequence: TGTGCCAGAGGACAGGGTACGAACACCGGGGAGCTGTTTTTT. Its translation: CARGQGTNTGELFF.

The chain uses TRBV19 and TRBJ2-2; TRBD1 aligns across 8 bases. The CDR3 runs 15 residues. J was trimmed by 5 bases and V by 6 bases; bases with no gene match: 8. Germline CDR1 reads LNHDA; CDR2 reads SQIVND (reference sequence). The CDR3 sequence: CASRLDRVGTGELFF. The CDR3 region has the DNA TGTGCCAGTAGGCTGGACAGGGTCGGGACCGGGGAGCTGTTTTTT.

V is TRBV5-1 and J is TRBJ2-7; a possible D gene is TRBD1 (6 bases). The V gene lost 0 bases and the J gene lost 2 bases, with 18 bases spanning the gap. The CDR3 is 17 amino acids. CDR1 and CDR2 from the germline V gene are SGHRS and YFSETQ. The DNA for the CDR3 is TGCGCCAGCAGCTTGGTGGGGGCGAGGGATCCCCCCTACGAGCAGTACTTC. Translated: CASSLVGARDPPYEQYF.

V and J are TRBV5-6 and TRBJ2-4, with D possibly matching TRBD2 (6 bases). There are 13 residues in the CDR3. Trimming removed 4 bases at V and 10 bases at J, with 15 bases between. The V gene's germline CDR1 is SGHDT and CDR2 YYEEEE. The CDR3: CASSQPGLHIQYF. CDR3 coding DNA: TGTGCCAGCAGCCAGCCGGGACTTCATATTCAGTACTTC. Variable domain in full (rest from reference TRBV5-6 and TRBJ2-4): DAGVTQSPTHLIKTRGQQVTLRCSPKSGHDTVSWYQQALGQGPQFIFQYYEEEERQRGNFPDRFSGHQFPNYSSELNVNALLLGDSALYLCASSQPGLHIQYFGAGTRLSVL.

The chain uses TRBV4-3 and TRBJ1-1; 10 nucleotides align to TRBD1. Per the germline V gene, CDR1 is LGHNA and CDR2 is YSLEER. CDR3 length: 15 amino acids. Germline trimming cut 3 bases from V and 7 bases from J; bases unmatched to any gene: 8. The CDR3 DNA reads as TGCGCCAGCAGCCAGCGACAGGGGGCTTTTCTTGAAGCTTTCTTT. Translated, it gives CASSQRQGAFLEAFF.

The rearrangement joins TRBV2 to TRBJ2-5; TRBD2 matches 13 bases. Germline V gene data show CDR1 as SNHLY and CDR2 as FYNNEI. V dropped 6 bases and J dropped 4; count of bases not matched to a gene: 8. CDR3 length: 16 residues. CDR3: CASRQLAGGPSETQYF. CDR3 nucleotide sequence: TGTGCCAGCAGGCAACTAGCGGGAGGGCCTTCAGAGACCCAGTACTTC.